The source of this T cell receptor beta chain is a study of shared clonotypes between healthy human individuals. Study-wide results and limits: Clonotype sharing among donors was thought likely to change with sequencing depth. The sharing of 5% to 6.5% of naive CD4 clonotypes was seen across several donors. Blood was the only sampled material, and tissue repertoires likely differ.

Worth noting for this clone: The antigen is undetermined.

Authors' data handling: Filtering was not the same, since immunoSEQ gave junction-only sequences without quality scores. Measured with immunoSEQ multiplex PCR; TCRdb has only the in-frame clones, and not every one. V and J calls and clone size are copied from that table; D and trimming were computed from the DNA. The sample holds hundreds of thousands of clones, approximately 79% seen once. CDR3 size: 14 residues. Germline CDR1 and CDR2: SGHVS and FQNEAQ. Between the trimmed V and J ends, which lost 1 base and 5 bases, there was a span of 8 bases. The sample was memory CD4+ T cells sorted from blood. Stated subset: CD45RA-negative fraction. This rearrangement joins TRBV7-8 to TRBJ1-4; D not resolved. The receptor comes from a woman in her twenties or thirties in good health. The CDR3 protein is CASSLGRLNEKLFF. The DNA for the CDR3 is TGTGCCAGCAGCTTAGGCCGGTTAAATGAAAAACTGTTTTTT.